The sequence of this TCR beta chain was determined in a study of cytotoxic CD8 clonotypes in ibrutinib-treated CLL (dated by TCRdb to the early 2020s). Context from the whole study: The cohort included roughly 15 treatment-naive and some twelve relapsed/refractory patients; 17 were IGHV unmutated. Samples at response were collected after a median of about 12 months of treatment, with a range of roughly 6 to 36 months. Responses were partial in roughly 24 patients and complete in 2; after median about 63 months follow-up, roughly 14 stayed in remission and some twelve progressed. Samples averaged roughly 260,000 productive templates and about 94,000 productive rearrangements. Of the 90 or so participants in the trial, approximately 25 had longitudinal samples available. Cryopreserved peripheral blood mononuclear cells were obtained before treatment, at response, and at either sustained remission or disease progression. All remission and progressive disease samples were collected while patients were still receiving ibrutinib. Broader findings and caveats from the paper: Public clonotypes were rare and either shrank or stayed stable during treatment, and the rise in clonality at ibrutinib response reflected expansion of private clonotypes. An increase in clonality was observed at ibrutinib response, with clonality remaining stable during sustained remission and falling back toward baseline at progression. Baseline clonality was found to be higher than that of age-matched healthy donors and was strongly correlated with circulating CD8+ T-cell counts. Sampling times were not matched between patients in sustained remission and patients whose disease was progressing, and lymph node repertoires were not examined.

Turning to this clone: The clone's antigen remains unknown. No clone much larger than this one lies a single base away; base qualities are absent.

The CDR1 and CDR2 encoded by the germline V gene are MNHNS and SASEGT. From cysteine to phenylalanine, the CDR3 is 12 amino acids long. Just CDR3 DNA is preserved here, 36 bases in frame from base 1. V loses 6 bases of germline sequence and J loses 5 bases, and the interval between the two ends is 11 bases. A MiSeq instrument was used for deep resolution sequencing, which targeted depths ranging from 1 in 1 million up to 1 in 200,000 T cells, with coverage averaging 10x for each clonotype. TCR beta libraries were generated with the immunoSEQ hsTCRB Kit. Per the authors' processing: The data were analyzed with ImmunoSEQ Analyzer and ImmunoSEQ Data Assistant, and V, D and J gene assignments followed IMGT definitions. Clonality, with values ranging from 0 to 1, was calculated as one minus the normalized Shannon entropy of productive rearrangement frequencies. Only overrepresented clonotypes making up at least 0.05% of the repertoire of each patient were included in the public clonotype analysis. Fewer than 15 repertoires from age-matched healthy donors, obtained from immuneACCESS, served as clonality controls. TCRdb retrieved this table from immuneACCESS and kept in-frame rearrangements only. Not all clones are present; in checked studies, unresolved V genes account for under half, and no reason is known for the remainder. V, J and clone size were drawn from that table, and D and trimming were deduced from the DNA. For this sample there are 190,000 or so clones; about 72% appear just once. Over 10% of the sample rests with the top ten.

Per the publication, the time point label means: 20 to 25 months on ibrutinib. Around 2 micrograms of genomic DNA were extracted from cryopreserved PBMCs for TCR beta library preparation. Longitudinal blood samples from CLL patients on ibrutinib monotherapy were analyzed using high-throughput TCR beta sequencing. The patients took part in an open-label, single-center phase 2 trial of ibrutinib monotherapy. The TCR sequence derives from a human donor with chronic lymphocytic leukemia. The specimen was PBMCs, collected after 24 months of ibrutinib treatment. The chain joins TRBV6-1 to TRBJ2-7; TRBD2 is possibly the D segment (6 matching bases). At the DNA level, the sequence is TGTGCCAGCAGGGAGGGTTGGAACGAGCAGTACTTC. This sequence encodes CASREGWNEQYF.